Below, one T cell receptor beta chain is given with its context. Its antigen is unknown. The data were taken from a study of CD8 T cells in Susac syndrome. General study findings and limits: There were 15 to 20 Susac-specific public clones in total CD8+ repertoires and roughly 5 in CD8+ TEMRA repertoires. Clonal expansion was present among Susac CD8+ cells. This expansion reached its peak in TEMRA cells and in active patients.

Isolation of CD8+ and CD4+ T cells was performed negatively, whereas enrichment of TEMRA cells was done by FACS. Germline V lookup: CDR1 SEHNR, CDR2 FQNEAQ (reference sequence). The germline V and J ends were trimmed by 4 bases and 1 base, with 10 bases remaining between them. This CDR3 spans 14 amino acids. RNA in amounts of roughly 0.5 to 1 ug was reverse transcribed with random hexamers. TCRdb analysed the immunoSEQ multiplex PCR reads with MiXCR anew, one entry per CDR3 protein. The repertoire holds about 190,000 distinct CDR3 sequences, with about 95% as singletons. This chain uses TRBV7-9 with TRBJ2-5; no definite D call. The source material was CD8+ T cells from PBMCs. This sequence originates from a human donor with Susac syndrome. The CDR3 nucleotides are TGTGCCAGCAGCTCCGGGCACCTCCAAGAGACCCAGTACTTC. The encoded protein is CASSSGHLQETQYF.